This TCR beta chain was captured by sequencing in a study of cytomegalovirus exposure and HLA in healthy donors. General observations from the study: TCR beta V- and J-gene trimming was later associated with a missense DCLRE1C variant.

The V and J ends lost 6 bases and 10 bases, in that order; junction bases with no gene match: 6. The CDR3 contains 14 residues. Germline V CDR1 and CDR2: ENHRY, SYGVKD. The study sampled nominally healthy donors, though unrecorded immune exposures were likely. To note about this clone: The antigen remains undetermined.

The PCR contained 60 Vbeta and 13 Jbeta primers. As processed by the authors: Later analysis identified tens of millions of unique TCR beta chains, approximately 11 million shared. Assay used: immunoSEQ multiplex PCR; TCRdb lists only in-frame clones, some missing. Clone size and V and J calls were adopted from that table, with D and trimming inferred from the DNA. The profile shows around 94,000 clones, about 62% of them singletons. The genes are TRBV10-3 and TRBJ1-6; 10 bases line up with TRBD1. The sequence derives from a man aged 25 to 45 in good health and CMV-seronegative. Specimen: PBMCs. CDR3 sequence reads: CAIRRTGGSSPLHF. The CDR3 nucleotides read TGTGCCATCAGGAGGACAGGGGGAAGCTCACCCCTCCACTTT.